What follows are 14 T cell receptor beta chains derived from one specimen sequenced in a study of graft-versus-host responses after intestinal transplantation. Clones were sequenced by immunoSEQ multiplex PCR, and TCRdb holds only the in-frame ones, with some missing. The sample has under 30,000 clones; around nine tenths are singletons. Specimen: PBMCs, collected around 38 days after intestinal transplant. The receptors come from a human patient who received an intestinal transplant, so some T cells may come from the graft donor.

The V gene is TRBV28, the J gene TRBJ1-4, with TRBD1 identical over 8 bases. CDR3 length equals 16 residues. V lost 5 bases to trimming and J lost 4 bases; unmatched junction nucleotides: 9. CDR1 is MDHEN, CDR2 SYDVKM, per germline. As DNA, the CDR3 is TGTGCCAGCAGTCCTGACCGGGACAGGATTAATGAAAAACTGTTTTTT. Translation gives CASSPDRDRINEKLFF.

V and J are TRBV6-5 and TRBJ2-7, with D hard to call. Trimming left V 6 bases short and J 0 bases short, with 12 bases between. Germline CDR1 reads MNHEY; CDR2 reads SVGAGI. This CDR3 is built from 14 residues. The DNA for the CDR3 is TGTGCCAGCAGACCCCACAGCGACTCCTACGAGCAGTACTTC. Encoded protein: CASRPHSDSYEQYF.

The chain recombines TRBV9 with TRBJ2-1; maybe TRBD2 (7 bases). Trimming shortened V by 3 bases and J by 8 bases, and 12 bases separated the two germline ends. CDR3 length: 13 amino acids. In germline, CDR1 is SGDLS, CDR2 YYNGEE. The CDR3 is CASSGGGWDEQFF. The CDR3 bases are TGTGCCAGCAGCGGCGGGGGCTGGGATGAGCAGTTCTTC.

The chain couples TRBV5-1 to TRBJ2-3, with TRBD1 identical over 7 bases. The J segment lost 6 bases and the V segment lost 5 bases, leaving 9 bases of the junction unmatched. Germline V gene data show CDR1 as SGHRS and CDR2 as YFSETQ. This CDR3 region has 14 residues. The CDR3 protein is CASRGTAIWDTQYF. The CDR3 DNA is TGCGCCAGCAGAGGGACAGCGATATGGGATACGCAGTATTTT.

The genes are TRBV7-6 and TRBJ2-1; the D gene is possibly TRBD2 (7 bases). Germline V gene lookup returns CDR1 SGHVS and CDR2 FNYEAQ. Trimming left V 2 bases short and J 2 bases short, with 16 bases between. The CDR3 length is 17 residues. CDR3 nucleotides: TGTGCCAGCAGCTTATGGGGGCCGGCGGGAGCCTACAATGAGCAGTTCTTC. Protein product: CASSLWGPAGAYNEQFF. Complete variable domain (other parts from reference TRBV7-6 and TRBJ2-1): GAGVSQSPRYKVTKRGQDVALRCDPISGHVSLYWYRQALGQGPEFLTYFNYEAQQDKSGLPNDRFSAERPEGSISTLTIQRTEQRDSAMYRCASSLWGPAGAYNEQFFGPGTRLTVL.

This chain uses TRBV6-1 with TRBJ2-7, with 12 bases that match TRBD2. This CDR3 has 15 residues. In germline, CDR1 is MNHNS, CDR2 SASEGT. V shed 0 bases, J shed 4 bases, and the junction held 1 base outside the gene matches. CDR3 DNA: TGTGCCAGCAGTGAAGCGACTAGCGGGAGTTACGAGCAGTACTTC. The encoded protein is CASSEATSGSYEQYF.

The rearrangement uses TRBV5-4 and TRBJ2-2, with D hard to call. Deletions cut 4 bases from V and 4 bases from J, with 11 bases between. The CDR3 contains 14 residues. CDR1 is SGHNT, CDR2 YYREEE, per germline (reference sequence). The CDR3 DNA is TGTGCCAGCAGCCGTGGTCCGAGCACCGGGGAGCTGTTTTTT. Translating it yields CASSRGPSTGELFF.

The CDR3 bases are TGCGCCAGCAGCCCGACCGGGACAGCCTACGAGCAGTACTTC. Protein: CASSPTGTAYEQYF. This chain connects TRBV5-1 to TRBJ2-7; 7 nucleotides align to TRBD1. The junction had 6 bases not matched to a gene; V was cut back by 4 bases and J by 2 bases. This CDR3 spans 14 amino acids. Germline V CDR1 and CDR2: SGHRS, YFSETQ.

The rearrangement uses TRBV6-8 and TRBJ2-7; D is undetermined. The germline V gene has CDR1 MNHGY and CDR2 SAAAGT. V lost 4 bases and J lost 0, with 10 bases in between. This CDR3 region has 14 residues. In DNA form, the CDR3 reads TGTGCCAGCAGTTTGGGCATTTTCTCCTACGAGCAGTACTTC. Encoded protein: CASSLGIFSYEQYF.

This clone was found once. The chain couples TRBV28 to TRBJ2-4; a possible D gene is TRBD2 (5 bases). Germline CDR1 MDHEN, CDR2 SYDVKM. The CDR3 is 13 residues long. V was clipped by 5 bases and J by 6 bases, with 11 bases between them. CDR3 in amino acids: CASSPGRVNIQYF. The CDR3 DNA reads as TGTGCCAGCAGTCCGGGAAGGGTAAACATTCAGTACTTC.

This rearrangement joins TRBV4-2 to TRBJ2-7, with a tentative D call TRBD2 (5 bases). V shed 2 bases and J shed 5 bases, with 7 bases lying between them. The length of the CDR3 is 12 residues. Germline V lookup: CDR1 LGHNA, CDR2 YNFKEQ. DNA for the CDR3: TGTGCCAGCAGCCAAAGTAGCGACGAGCAGTACTTC. Translating gives CASSQSSDEQYF.

The J gene is TRBJ2-7, the V gene TRBV19, with 8 nucleotides matching TRBD1. The CDR3 is 18 residues long. The germline V gene has CDR1 LNHDA and CDR2 SQIVND (reference sequence). With 3 bases clipped from V and 0 bases from J, the junction kept 13 bases outside the gene matches. DNA for the CDR3: TGTGCCAGTAGTATTTTACCCCTCCGCAGGGGGCTCTCCTACGAGCAGTACTTC. It yields the protein CASSILPLRRGLSYEQYF.

The chain employs TRBV28 and TRBJ2-1, with D tentatively TRBD2 (6 bases). The CDR3 has 18 residues. Trimming shortened V by 5 bases and J by 8 bases, and 28 bases separated the two germline ends. CDR1 and CDR2 from the germline V gene are MDHEN and SYDVKM. The CDR3 spells CASSLDYNRWGYQDEQFF. The DNA of the CDR3 is TGTGCCAGCAGTCTGGACTACAACCGATGGGGGTATCAAGATGAGCAGTTCTTC. Together with reference TRBV28 and TRBJ2-1, the CDR3 gives the full variable domain: DVKVTQSSRYLVKRTGEKVFLECVQDMDHENMFWYRQDPGLGLRLIYFSYDVKMKEKGDIPEGYSVSREKKERFSLILESASTNQTSMYLCASSLDYNRWGYQDEQFFGPGTRLTVL.

This clone was observed a single time. This chain uses TRBV28 with TRBJ2-7, with 9 bases that match TRBD2. V trimming: 6 bases; J trimming: 2 bases; junction bases outside the gene matches: 11. This CDR3 is built from 16 residues. In germline, CDR1 is MDHEN, CDR2 SYDVKM. The CDR3 DNA sequence: TGTGCCAGCAGCCTAAAGATGACTAGCGGAACCTACGAGCAGTACTTC. Translating it yields CASSLKMTSGTYEQYF.